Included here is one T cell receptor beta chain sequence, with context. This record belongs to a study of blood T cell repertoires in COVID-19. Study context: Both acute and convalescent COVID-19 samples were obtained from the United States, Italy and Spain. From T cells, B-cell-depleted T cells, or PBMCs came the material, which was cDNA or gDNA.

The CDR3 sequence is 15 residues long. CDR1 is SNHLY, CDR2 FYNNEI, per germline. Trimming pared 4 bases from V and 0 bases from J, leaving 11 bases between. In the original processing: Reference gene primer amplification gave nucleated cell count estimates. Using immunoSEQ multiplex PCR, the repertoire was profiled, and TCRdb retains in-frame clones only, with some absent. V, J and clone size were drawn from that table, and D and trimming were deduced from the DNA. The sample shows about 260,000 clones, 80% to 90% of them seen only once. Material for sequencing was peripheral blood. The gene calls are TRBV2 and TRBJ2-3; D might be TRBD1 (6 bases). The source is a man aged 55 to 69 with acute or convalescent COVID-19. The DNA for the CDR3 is TGTGCCAGCAGTGTTGGGGGCTCAAGCACAGATACGCAGTATTTT. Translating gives CASSVGGSSTDTQYF.